These T cell receptor beta chains were read from a single sample in a study of early T cells in non-severe SARS-CoV-2 infection. In TCRdb, the 5' RACE reads were re-called with MiXCR into one record per CDR3 protein. The sample lists tens of thousands of distinct CDR3 sequences, around 12% seen once, with 2.5% to 3.5% in the top ten. Sequencing used whole blood, obtained at baseline. All receptors derive from an adult who was a healthcare worker with PCR-confirmed SARS-CoV-2 infection or an uninfected control (not recorded which). The CDR3 runs from the conserved cysteine through the conserved F or W. The D gene is left open where the match is weak. Part of the rows lack a size; the others show once, few, many or a class for expanded clones.

V gene	clone size	D gene	J gene	CDR3 protein	CDR3 DNA
TRBV7-9	few	TRBD2	TRBJ2-5	CASSYGLAGDGQETQYF	TGTGCCAGCAGTTACGGACTAGCGGGGGACGGGCAAGAGACCCAGTACTTC
TRBV6-2/TRBV6-3	NA	NA	TRBJ2-3	CASSYRGSGTDTQYF	TGTGCCAGCAGTTATAGAGGGAGTGGCACAGATACGCAGTATTTT
TRBV4-1	once	TRBD1	TRBJ2-1	CASSQPDRAIYNEQFF	TGCGCCAGCAGCCAGCCGGACAGGGCCATCTACAATGAGCAGTTCTTC
TRBV6-2/TRBV6-3	many	TRBD2	TRBJ2-1	CASSYPYRRGGNEQFF	TGTGCCAGCAGTTACCCCTACCGACGGGGGGGAAATGAGCAGTTCTTC
TRBV3-1	many	NA	TRBJ1-2	CASSRRYGYTF	TGTGCCAGCAGCCGCCGCTATGGCTACACCTTC
TRBV14	NA	NA	TRBJ2-7	CASSQAGPTRYF	TGTGCCAGCAGCCAAGCGGGGCCCACGCGGTACTTC
TRBV4-1	NA	TRBD1	TRBJ1-1	CASSQRDSDKVFF	TGCGCCAGCAGCCAGCGGGACAGCGATAAAGTTTTCTTT
TRBV2	many	NA	TRBJ2-1	CASSEGSGNEQFF	TGTGCCAGCAGTGAGGGGTCGGGAAATGAGCAGTTCTTC
TRBV5-1	many	NA	TRBJ1-6	CASSSTVGGGDSPLHF	TGCGCCAGCAGCTCTACCGTGGGTGGGGGCGATTCACCCCTCCACTTT
TRBV28	few	TRBD2	TRBJ2-1	CASSSLAGGSEQFF	TGTGCCAGCAGTTCCCTAGCGGGGGGTAGTGAGCAGTTCTTC
TRBV28	few	NA	TRBJ2-7	CASSGGGRYRSYEQYF	TGTGCCAGCAGTGGGGGAGGCCGTTACCGTTCCTACGAGCAGTATTTC
TRBV7-9	few	TRBD1	TRBJ2-5	CASSYRGEMAQYF	TGTGCCAGCAGCTACAGGGGGGAGATGGCCCAGTACTTC
TRBV19	few	NA	TRBJ1-5	CASSTYSDREHNQPQHF	TGTGCCAGTAGTACCTATTCTGATCGGGAGCACAATCAGCCCCAGCATTTT
TRBV7-2	many	TRBD2	TRBJ2-1	CASSVQAGGLEQFF	TGTGCCAGCAGCGTCCAGGCGGGGGGGCTTGAGCAGTTCTTC
TRBV28	many	TRBD1	TRBJ1-5	CASNNYRGRGQPQHF	TGTGCCAGCAATAATTACAGGGGGCGAGGTCAGCCCCAGCATTTT
TRBV29-1	NA	TRBD1	TRBJ2-2	CSAGDRVEGGELFF	TGCAGCGCCGGGGACAGGGTTGAGGGCGGGGAGCTGTTTTTT
TRBV5-1	NA	TRBD1	TRBJ2-3	CASSPGTGGDTQYF	TGCGCCAGCAGCCCCGGGACAGGGGGAGATACGCAGTATTTT
TRBV7-2	NA	NA	TRBJ2-2	CASSPRAGGLFF	TGTGCCAGCAGCCCCCGGGCCGGGGGGCTGTTTTTT
TRBV2	many	TRBD1	TRBJ1-1	CASSRLGQGNTEAFF	TGTGCCAGCAGCAGATTGGGACAGGGGAACACTGAAGCTTTCTTT
TRBV7-9	few	NA	TRBJ2-3	CASSPTSLGDTQYF	TGTGCCAGCAGCCCAACTAGCTTGGGAGATACGCAGTATTTT
TRBV5-6	NA	TRBD1	TRBJ1-4	CASSRYGTGVEKLFF	TGTGCCAGCAGCCGGTACGGGACAGGGGTCGAAAAACTGTTTTTT
TRBV7-9	NA	NA	TRBJ1-1	CASSPFDRRNTEAFF	TGTGCCAGCAGCCCATTCGACAGGAGGAACACTGAAGCTTTCTTT
TRBV11-2	NA	NA	TRBJ2-1	CASSPPRSTLGNEQFF	TGTGCCAGCAGCCCTCCTCGGTCGACACTTGGGAATGAGCAGTTCTTC
TRBV5-1	NA	TRBD1	TRBJ2-6	CASSSQGALGANVLTF	TGCGCCAGCAGCTCTCAGGGGGCGCTTGGGGCCAACGTCCTGACTTTC
TRBV7-2	NA	TRBD2	TRBJ2-1	CASSTPTSGGAPYNEQFF	TGTGCCAGCAGCACACCGACTAGCGGGGGGGCACCCTACAATGAGCAGTTCTTC
TRBV3-1	few	NA	TRBJ2-3	CASSPSPGDTQYF	TGTGCCAGCAGCCCATCCCCGGGGGATACGCAGTATTTT
TRBV5-1	many	TRBD1	TRBJ2-5	CASSVRQGAGETQYF	TGCGCCAGCAGCGTACGACAGGGGGCAGGGGAGACCCAGTACTTC
TRBV2	few	NA	TRBJ1-1	CASSGWNTEAFF	TGTGCCAGCAGTGGTTGGAACACTGAAGCTTTCTTT
TRBV2	few	NA	TRBJ2-6	CASSEAASSGANVLTF	TGTGCCAGCAGTGAAGCTGCGTCCTCCGGGGCCAACGTCCTGACTTTC
TRBV7-9	NA	NA	TRBJ2-1	CASSRKTEYNEQFF	TGTGCCAGCAGTAGAAAGACAGAATACAATGAGCAGTTCTTC
TRBV3-1	NA	TRBD2	TRBJ2-3	CASSHSGFTQYF	TGTGCCAGCAGCCATAGCGGGTTTACGCAGTATTTT